Listed below are T cell receptor beta chains from one sample, sequenced in a study of blood T cell repertoires in COVID-19. Here immunoSEQ multiplex PCR was the method, and the copy in TCRdb shows in-frame clones only, minus some. This sample has roughly 170,000 clones, with approximately 80% found just once. Material for sequencing was peripheral blood. The receptor set was obtained from a human donor in a cohort sampled during active COVID-19. CDR3s include the opening cysteine and the closing phenylalanine or tryptophan. A D gene is named only where the DNA matches it firmly. Rows may omit the clone size; those that give it use once, few, many or a size class.

D gene: TRBD1
V gene: TRBV15
J gene: TRBJ1-4
clone size: .
CDR3 protein: CATSGITGGLEKLFF
CDR3 DNA: TGTGCCACCAGCGGAATTACAGGGGGCCTAGAAAAACTGTTTTTT

D gene: TRBD1
V gene: TRBV6-4
J gene: TRBJ2-1
clone size: .
CDR3 protein: CASRREQGVHEQFF
CDR3 DNA: TGTGCCAGCAGGAGGGAACAGGGGGTCCACGAGCAGTTCTTC

D gene: TRBD2
V gene: TRBV5-1
J gene: TRBJ2-7
clone size: .
CDR3 protein: CASSLRGGLYEQYF
CDR3 DNA: TGCGCCAGCAGCTTGCGGGGGGGCCTCTACGAGCAGTACTTC

D gene: TRBD1
V gene: TRBV5-4
J gene: TRBJ2-7
clone size: .
CDR3 protein: CASSRDRRSSYEQYF
CDR3 DNA: TGTGCCAGCAGCCGGGACAGGCGAAGCTCCTACGAGCAGTACTTC

D gene: .
V gene: TRBV27
J gene: TRBJ1-5
clone size: once
CDR3 protein: CASSLGACDSINQPQHF
CDR3 DNA: TGTGCCAGCAGTTTAGGGGCATGTGACAGCATCAATCAGCCCCAGCATTTT

D gene: .
V gene: TRBV6-5
J gene: TRBJ2-5
clone size: .
CDR3 protein: CASSSLGGLGETQYF
CDR3 DNA: TGTGCCAGCAGCTCTCTTGGGGGGTTGGGAGAGACCCAGTACTTC

D gene: .
V gene: TRBV19
J gene: TRBJ1-3
clone size: .
CDR3 protein: CASTGFGNTIYF
CDR3 DNA: TGTGCCAGTACAGGGTTTGGAAACACCATATATTTT

D gene: .
V gene: TRBV6-6
J gene: TRBJ1-1
clone size: .
CDR3 protein: CASSSGRVGAFF
CDR3 DNA: TGTGCCAGCAGTTCGGGCAGGGTGGGGGCTTTCTTT

D gene: TRBD1
V gene: TRBV18
J gene: TRBJ1-1
clone size: few
CDR3 protein: CASSPGTAGTEAFF
CDR3 DNA: TGTGCCAGCTCACCGGGGACAGCGGGCACTGAAGCTTTCTTT

D gene: .
V gene: TRBV6-6
J gene: TRBJ1-6
clone size: .
CDR3 protein: CASSYGQGNSPLHF
CDR3 DNA: TGTGCCAGCAGTTACGGTCAGGGTAATTCACCCCTCCACTTT

D gene: TRBD2
V gene: TRBV10-3
J gene: TRBJ2-3
clone size: .
CDR3 protein: CAIKRGSTDTQYF
CDR3 DNA: TGTGCCATCAAGCGGGGGTCCACAGATACGCAGTATTTT

D gene: .
V gene: TRBV5-6
J gene: TRBJ2-1
clone size: .
CDR3 protein: CASSTSPGKGQFF
CDR3 DNA: TGTGCCAGCAGCACCAGTCCGGGGAAGGGGCAGTTCTTC

D gene: TRBD1
V gene: TRBV19
J gene: TRBJ1-1
clone size: .
CDR3 protein: CASTYRGLMNTEAFF
CDR3 DNA: TGTGCCAGTACGTACAGGGGGCTTATGAACACTGAAGCTTTCTTT

D gene: TRBD1
V gene: TRBV7-9
J gene: TRBJ2-7
clone size: few
CDR3 protein: CASSLPDRAHEQYF
CDR3 DNA: TGTGCCAGCAGCTTGCCCGACAGGGCTCACGAGCAGTACTTC

D gene: .
V gene: TRBV6-6
J gene: TRBJ2-2
clone size: .
CDR3 protein: CASSSYRDGELFF
CDR3 DNA: TGTGCCAGCAGTTCCTACAGGGACGGGGAGCTGTTTTTT

D gene: .
V gene: TRBV6-1
J gene: TRBJ1-6
clone size: .
CDR3 protein: CASSERPRHTTMYNSPLHF
CDR3 DNA: TGTGCCAGCAGTGAGAGACCCAGGCACACGACGATGTATAATTCACCCCTCCACTTT

D gene: TRBD2
V gene: TRBV7-8
J gene: TRBJ2-3
clone size: .
CDR3 protein: CASSLTAGGTDTQYF
CDR3 DNA: TGTGCCAGCAGCTTAACGGCGGGGGGGACAGATACGCAGTATTTT

D gene: .
V gene: TRBV5-6
J gene: TRBJ1-5
clone size: few
CDR3 protein: CASSFGDQPQHF
CDR3 DNA: TGTGCCAGCAGCTTTGGAGATCAGCCCCAGCATTTT

D gene: TRBD1
V gene: TRBV6-2/TRBV6-3
J gene: TRBJ2-1
clone size: .
CDR3 protein: CASSLGQATYNEQFF
CDR3 DNA: TGTGCCAGCAGCCTCGGACAGGCCACCTACAATGAGCAGTTCTTC

D gene: .
V gene: TRBV5-1
J gene: TRBJ1-6
clone size: few
CDR3 protein: CASSLGQGSYNSPLHF
CDR3 DNA: TGCGCCAGCAGCTTGGGTCAGGGGTCCTATAATTCACCCCTCCACTTT

D gene: TRBD1
V gene: TRBV5-4
J gene: TRBJ1-2
clone size: few
CDR3 protein: CASSLETGVGYTF
CDR3 DNA: TGTGCCAGCAGCTTGGAGACAGGGGTCGGCTACACCTTC

D gene: .
V gene: TRBV29-1
J gene: TRBJ1-1
clone size: .
CDR3 protein: CSVEGAATEAFF
CDR3 DNA: TGCAGCGTTGAAGGGGCAGCCACTGAAGCTTTCTTT

D gene: .
V gene: TRBV5-5
J gene: TRBJ2-6
clone size: .
CDR3 protein: CASSSENPSGANVLTF
CDR3 DNA: TGTGCCAGCAGCTCCGAGAACCCCTCCGGGGCCAACGTCCTGACTTTC

D gene: TRBD1
V gene: TRBV24-1
J gene: TRBJ2-1
clone size: .
CDR3 protein: CATSQGALNEQFF
CDR3 DNA: TGTGCCACCAGCCAGGGGGCCCTCAATGAGCAGTTCTTC

D gene: .
V gene: TRBV6-1
J gene: TRBJ2-1
clone size: .
CDR3 protein: CASSDPSRMTVNYNEQFF
CDR3 DNA: TGTGCCAGCAGTGATCCCAGTCGGATGACAGTGAACTACAATGAGCAGTTCTTC

D gene: .
V gene: TRBV19
J gene: TRBJ1-1
clone size: .
CDR3 protein: CATTGTKNTEAFF
CDR3 DNA: TGTGCCACAACCGGGACAAAGAACACTGAAGCTTTCTTT

D gene: TRBD1
V gene: TRBV9
J gene: TRBJ2-3
clone size: .
CDR3 protein: CASSVRTGDGTDTQYF
CDR3 DNA: TGTGCCAGCAGCGTAAGAACAGGGGATGGCACAGATACGCAGTATTTT

D gene: .
V gene: TRBV7-3
J gene: TRBJ2-1
clone size: .
CDR3 protein: CASSLSLTSGEQFF
CDR3 DNA: TGTGCCAGCAGCCTCTCATTAACGTCGGGGGAGCAGTTCTTC

D gene: .
V gene: TRBV19
J gene: TRBJ2-3
clone size: .
CDR3 protein: CASSIRRTDTQYF
CDR3 DNA: TGTGCCAGTAGTATTCGGCGGACAGATACGCAGTATTTT

D gene: TRBD1
V gene: TRBV4-1
J gene: TRBJ2-1
clone size: .
CDR3 protein: CASSRGQDLRNEQFF
CDR3 DNA: TGCGCCAGCAGCCGGGGACAGGACTTGAGGAATGAGCAGTTCTTC

D gene: .
V gene: TRBV7-9
J gene: TRBJ2-7
clone size: .
CDR3 protein: CASSGQYSYEQYF
CDR3 DNA: TGTGCCAGCAGCGGGCAATACTCCTACGAGCAGTACTTC

D gene: .
V gene: TRBV18
J gene: TRBJ1-1
clone size: once
CDR3 protein: CASSSNTNTEAFF
CDR3 DNA: TGTGCCAGCTCATCCAACACGAACACTGAAGCTTTCTTT

D gene: TRBD1
V gene: TRBV6-2/TRBV6-3
J gene: TRBJ1-6
clone size: .
CDR3 protein: CASSRTPNEGAYNSPLHF
CDR3 DNA: TGTGCCAGCAGCCGAACCCCCAATGAGGGGGCTTATAATTCACCCCTCCACTTT

D gene: TRBD2
V gene: TRBV13
J gene: TRBJ2-1
clone size: .
CDR3 protein: CASSRTHFDSGGESYNEQFF
CDR3 DNA: TGTGCCAGCAGCCGAACTCACTTTGATAGCGGGGGAGAGTCCTACAATGAGCAGTTCTTC

D gene: TRBD1
V gene: TRBV30
J gene: TRBJ1-5
clone size: .
CDR3 protein: CAWRPTGVGNQPQHF
CDR3 DNA: TGTGCCTGGAGGCCGACAGGGGTTGGCAATCAGCCCCAGCATTTT

D gene: TRBD2
V gene: TRBV2
J gene: TRBJ2-5
clone size: .
CDR3 protein: CASSGAGGKETQYF
CDR3 DNA: TGTGCCAGCAGTGGGGCGGGGGGTAAAGAGACCCAGTACTTC

D gene: TRBD2
V gene: TRBV30
J gene: TRBJ2-3
clone size: .
CDR3 protein: CAWSQPSGARDTQYF
CDR3 DNA: TGTGCCTGGAGCCAGCCTAGCGGGGCCCGAGATACGCAGTATTTT

D gene: TRBD1
V gene: TRBV3-1/TRBV3-2
J gene: TRBJ2-7
clone size: .
CDR3 protein: CASSLQGATYEQYF
CDR3 DNA: TGTGCCAGCAGCCTACAGGGGGCCACCTACGAGCAGTACTTC

D gene: .
V gene: TRBV19
J gene: TRBJ1-3
clone size: .
CDR3 protein: CASSIRGSSGNTIYF
CDR3 DNA: TGTGCCAGTAGTATAAGGGGGTCCTCTGGAAACACCATATATTTT

D gene: TRBD1
V gene: TRBV27
J gene: TRBJ1-2
clone size: .
CDR3 protein: CASSFQGAQNGYTF
CDR3 DNA: TGTGCCAGCAGTTTCCAGGGGGCGCAGAATGGCTACACCTTC